These 27 T cell receptor beta chains were sequenced from one sample in a study of T-cell memory formation after mild COVID-19. TCRdb used MiXCR to reprocess the 5' RACE reads, holding one entry per CDR3 protein. The table lists fewer than 200,000 distinct CDR3 sequences, 20% to 25% of them singletons. Source material: PBMCs or a T cell subset sorted from them (not recorded which). These receptors were collected from an adult woman who had mild COVID-19 (a few samples of this study predate the infection). Cell type and time point are not known.

This clonotype was detected a few times. The chain is built from TRBV6-2 or TRBV6-3 and TRBJ2-7, with 7 bases that match TRBD1. J lost 5 bases, V lost 6 bases, and 1 base had no gene match. The CDR3 runs 11 residues. Germline V gene lookup returns CDR1 MNHEY and CDR2 SVGEGT. CDR3 loop: CASRDRDEQYF. The DNA of the CDR3 is TGTGCCAGCAGAGACAGGGACGAGCAGTACTTC.

V and J are TRBV5-6 and TRBJ2-3; 8 bases agree with TRBD1. This CDR3 has 15 residues. The germline gives CDR1 SGHDT, CDR2 YYEEEE. V gave up 4 bases and J gave up 2 bases; unmatched junction bases: 6. The CDR3 nucleotides read TGTGCCAGCAGCGCGGACAGGGAACACACAGATACGCAGTATTTT. This codes for CASSADREHTDTQYF.

This chain links TRBV19 with TRBJ1-1; no clear D gene. The V end lost 5 bases, the J end lost 1 base, and 14 bases lay between the germline ends. This CDR3 is 15 amino acids long. Per the germline V gene, CDR1 is LNHDA and CDR2 is SQIVND (reference sequence). The CDR3 region has the DNA TGTGCCAGTAGTCTTACCGGAGCCCCGAACACTGAAGCTTTCTTT. This codes for CASSLTGAPNTEAFF.

V is TRBV7-9 and J is TRBJ1-1; perhaps TRBD1 as D (5 bases). This CDR3 comprises 14 residues. Germline CDR1 and CDR2: SEHNR and FQNEAQ (reference sequence). Trimming removed 0 bases from V and 8 bases from J, with 13 bases in between. The CDR3 loop reads CASSLAFMGDEAFF. The CDR3 region has the DNA TGTGCCAGCAGCTTAGCGTTCATGGGGGACGAAGCTTTCTTT.

This chain uses TRBV15 with TRBJ1-1; 8 nucleotides agree with TRBD1. Germline V gene lookup returns CDR1 LNHNV and CDR2 YYDKDF (reference sequence). V gave up 4 bases and J gave up 5 bases; unmatched junction bases: 6. This CDR3 spans 14 amino acids. CDR3 sequence: CATSKDRVVTEAFF. The CDR3 nucleotides are TGTGCCACCAGCAAGGACAGGGTAGTGACTGAAGCTTTCTTT.

This clonotype was counted a few times. The chain links TRBV11-3 to TRBJ2-2; 10 bases are a match to TRBD2. V lost 5 bases to trimming and J lost 5 bases; unmatched junction nucleotides: 14. In germline, CDR1 is SGHNT, CDR2 YENEEA. The CDR3 length is 18 residues. The CDR3 DNA sequence: TGTGCCAGCAGCCGGCCACCCACTAGCGGGGTAAAAACCGGGGAGCTGTTTTTT. Translation: CASSRPPTSGVKTGELFF.

The rearrangement uses TRBV15 and TRBJ2-2; 7 bases match TRBD2. In germline, CDR1 is LNHNV, CDR2 YYDKDF (reference sequence). The CDR3 is 17 amino acids. V gave up 0 bases and J gave up 3 bases; unmatched junction bases: 7. This CDR3 is CATSRDWGGPHTGELFF. The CDR3 nucleotides are TGTGCCACCAGCAGAGATTGGGGGGGACCGCACACCGGGGAGCTGTTTTTT.

V is TRBV12-3 or TRBV12-4 and J is TRBJ1-1; D not resolved. V was pared by 5 bases and J by 6 bases, with 4 bases between. The CDR3 contains 10 residues. The DNA of the CDR3 is TGTGCCAGCAGTGGACCTGAAGCTTTCTTT. Encoded protein: CASSGPEAFF.

The rearrangement links TRBV5-4 to TRBJ1-5; D ambiguous. Trimming shortened V by 4 bases and J by 2 bases, and 10 bases separated the two germline ends. Germline V gene data show CDR1 as SGHNT and CDR2 as YYREEE (reference sequence). The CDR3 consists of 14 residues. The CDR3 DNA follows: TGTGCCAGCAGCGTTCGGGGAGGCAATCAGCCCCAGCATTTT. Protein product: CASSVRGGNQPQHF.

The CDR3 loop is CASSLRREGGDEQFF. The DNA of the CDR3 is TGTGCCAGCAGCTTAAGGCGGGAGGGCGGGGATGAGCAGTTCTTC. The chain carries TRBV11-3 and TRBJ2-1; 9 bases map to TRBD2. CDR3 size: 15 residues. J lost 8 bases, V lost 2 bases, and 7 bases had no gene match. Germline CDR1 reads SGHNT; CDR2 reads YENEEA.

This clonotype was seen at least ten times. The chain recombines TRBV9 with TRBJ2-1; perhaps TRBD2 as D (5 bases). V lost 0 bases, J lost 0 bases, and 10 bases lay in between. The germline gives CDR1 SGDLS, CDR2 YYNGEE. There are 16 residues in the CDR3. The CDR3 DNA reads TGTGCCAGCAGCGTAGCATGGGAGAGCTCCTACAATGAGCAGTTCTTC. Translation: CASSVAWESSYNEQFF.

This CDR3 reads CASGRPQSPTGELFF. The CDR3 DNA follows: TGTGCTAGTGGTAGACCGCAATCCCCTACCGGGGAGCTGTTTTTT. The J gene is TRBJ2-2, the V gene TRBV12-5; D not certain. CDR3 size: 15 residues. V was trimmed by 5 bases and J by 5 bases, leaving 15 bases between them. CDR1 is LGHNT and CDR2 is FRNRAP in the germline V gene.

The rearrangement uses TRBV4-3 and TRBJ2-7, with 7 bases that match TRBD2. Germline-derived CDR1 and CDR2 are LGHNA and YSLEER. J gave up 5 bases and V 0 bases, and 16 bases lay outside the gene matches. CDR3 length equals 18 residues. In DNA, the CDR3 is TGCGCCAGCAGCCAAGATCCCCCCCAGGTTGCGGGAGACCACGAGCAGTACTTC. Translation gives CASSQDPPQVAGDHEQYF.

The rearrangement links TRBV24-1 to TRBJ2-5; D is undetermined. This CDR3 comprises 15 residues. CDR1 is KGHDR, CDR2 SFDVKD, per germline. Trimming stripped 3 bases from V and 2 bases from J, with 12 bases between. DNA of the CDR3: TGTGCCACCAGTGATCCTACAGCGATTCAAGAGACCCAGTACTTC. Its translation: CATSDPTAIQETQYF.

The CDR3 region has the DNA TGTGCCAGCAGCGTAGCCCTCTCCGGGACAGGGAACTCCTACGAGCAGTACTTC. It codes for CASSVALSGTGNSYEQYF. The chain joins TRBV9 to TRBJ2-7; TRBD1 matches 9 bases. J gave up 0 bases and V 0 bases, and 10 bases lay outside the gene matches. The V gene's germline CDR1 is SGDLS and CDR2 YYNGEE. The CDR3 is 18 amino acids.

This clonotype showed up just a few times. The chain combines TRBV3-1 with TRBJ2-7, with 8 bases fitting TRBD1. After removal of 0 bases from V and 4 bases from J, the junction contained 8 bases not matched to a gene. Germline CDR1 LGHDT, CDR2 YNNKEL (reference sequence). CDR3 size: 16 residues. The CDR3 sequence: CASSQEGQGTGYEQYF. CDR3 DNA: TGTGCCAGCAGCCAAGAAGGACAGGGAACCGGATACGAGCAGTACTTC.

This chain connects TRBV4-3 to TRBJ2-7; possibly TRBD1 for D (5 bases). This CDR3 is 16 amino acids long. V lost 1 base to trimming and J lost 5 bases, with 18 bases between them. Germline V gives CDR1 LGHNA, CDR2 YSLEER. The CDR3 coding sequence is TGCGCCAGCAGCCAAGGGACATTGGGTCAGCTGGACGAGCAGTACTTC. Its protein is CASSQGTLGQLDEQYF.

V gene TRBV15 combines with J gene TRBJ2-1; 9 nucleotides align to TRBD1. Germline V gene sequence: CDR1 LNHNV, CDR2 YYDKDF (reference sequence). The CDR3 runs 13 residues. Germline trimming cut 5 bases from V and 6 bases from J; bases unmatched to any gene: 2. CDR3 residues: CATSWDRVNEQFF. Here the CDR3 DNA reads TGTGCCACCAGCTGGGACAGGGTCAATGAGCAGTTCTTC.

The rearrangement links TRBV5-1 to TRBJ2-7, with D perhaps TRBD2 (7 bases). V lost 4 bases and J 2 bases, leaving 13 bases between the germline ends. Looked up from germline, CDR1 is SGHRS and CDR2 is YFSETQ. There are 14 residues in the CDR3. The CDR3 DNA follows: TGCGCCAGCAGCGGGGGCGGGGGAACCTACGAGCAGTACTTC. It codes for CASSGGGGTYEQYF.

This clonotype occurred a few times. The chain joins TRBV5-5 to TRBJ2-7, with D perhaps TRBD1 or TRBD2 (5 bases each). In germline, CDR1 is SGHKS, CDR2 YYEKEE (reference sequence). V shed 2 bases and J shed 3 bases, with 18 bases lying between them. The CDR3 has 16 amino acids. This CDR3 is CASSFTGTQVNYEQYF. CDR3 coding DNA: TGTGCCAGCAGCTTTACCGGGACGCAGGTTAACTACGAGCAGTACTTC. The whole variable domain, remainder taken from reference TRBV5-5 and TRBJ2-7, is DAGVTQSPTHLIKTRGQQVTLRCSPISGHKSVSWYQQVLGQGPQFIFQYYEKEERGRGNFPDRFSARQFPNYSSELNVNALLLGDSALYLCASSFTGTQVNYEQYFGPGTRLTVT.

The chain employs TRBV27 and TRBJ1-2; TRBD1 agrees at 10 bases. The CDR3 extends over 15 amino acids. V lost 3 bases to trimming and J lost 2 bases; unmatched junction nucleotides: 3. Germline-derived CDR1 and CDR2 are MNHEY and SMNVEV (reference sequence). CDR3 sequence: CASSLGGQGNYGYTF. CDR3 bases: TGTGCCAGCAGTTTGGGGGGACAGGGGAACTATGGCTACACCTTC.

CDR3 nucleotides: TGTGCCAGCAGCTTAGCGCTTGGGACAGGGGTACAAGAGACCCAGTACTTC. As protein: CASSLALGTGVQETQYF. The V and J genes are TRBV7-9 and TRBJ2-5, with 10 positions matching TRBD1. The CDR3 totals 17 residues. With 0 bases clipped from V and 2 bases from J, the junction kept 6 bases outside the gene matches. Germline V lookup: CDR1 SEHNR, CDR2 FQNEAQ (reference sequence).

This clonotype was counted between two and nine times. The chain couples TRBV5-6 to TRBJ2-3, with unresolved D. The CDR3 spans 13 residues. V shed 2 bases and J shed 6 bases, with 10 bases lying between them. The germline V gene encodes CDR1 SGHDT and CDR2 YYEEEE. The CDR3 DNA reads TGTGCCAGCAGCTTTGGAGTGGGTGATACGCAGTATTTT. Protein sequence: CASSFGVGDTQYF.

The chain carries TRBV7-6 and TRBJ2-2; the D is unclear. CDR3 size: 14 residues. With 4 bases removed from V and 3 bases from J, the gap between germline ends came to 9 bases. CDR1 is SGHVS and CDR2 is FNYEAQ in the germline V gene. The CDR3 reads CASSSRAYTGELFF. The CDR3 nucleotides are TGTGCCAGCAGCTCGAGAGCCTACACCGGGGAGCTGTTTTTT.

J is TRBJ2-1 and V is TRBV5-5, with a weak D call TRBD1 (6 bases). This CDR3 has 14 residues. The V gene's germline CDR1 is SGHKS and CDR2 YYEKEE (reference sequence). V was clipped by 2 bases and J by 6 bases, with 12 bases between them. The CDR3 is CASSFVSDSNEQFF. CDR3 sequence (DNA): TGTGCCAGCAGCTTCGTTTCGGACAGCAATGAGCAGTTCTTC. The whole variable domain, remainder taken from reference TRBV5-5 and TRBJ2-1, is DAGVTQSPTHLIKTRGQQVTLRCSPISGHKSVSWYQQVLGQGPQFIFQYYEKEERGRGNFPDRFSARQFPNYSSELNVNALLLGDSALYLCASSFVSDSNEQFFGPGTRLTVL.

The genes are TRBV2 and TRBJ1-2; D gene uncertain. The CDR3 is 13 residues long. Germline V gene data show CDR1 as SNHLY and CDR2 as FYNNEI. V was shortened by 4 bases and J by 5 bases, with 11 bases between the two germline ends. The CDR3 region has the DNA TGTGCCAGCAGTGGAGCACAGTTTTATGGCTACACCTTC. This gives the protein CASSGAQFYGYTF.

V and J are TRBV24-1 and TRBJ2-3; 12 positions agree with TRBD2. This CDR3 is built from 17 residues. Germline trimming cut 4 bases from V and 4 bases from J; bases unmatched to any gene: 8. The germline V gene encodes CDR1 KGHDR and CDR2 SFDVKD. CDR3 DNA sequence: TGTGCCACCAGTGACCCTAGACTAGCGGGAGACTCAGATACGCAGTATTTT. Translated, it gives CATSDPRLAGDSDTQYF.